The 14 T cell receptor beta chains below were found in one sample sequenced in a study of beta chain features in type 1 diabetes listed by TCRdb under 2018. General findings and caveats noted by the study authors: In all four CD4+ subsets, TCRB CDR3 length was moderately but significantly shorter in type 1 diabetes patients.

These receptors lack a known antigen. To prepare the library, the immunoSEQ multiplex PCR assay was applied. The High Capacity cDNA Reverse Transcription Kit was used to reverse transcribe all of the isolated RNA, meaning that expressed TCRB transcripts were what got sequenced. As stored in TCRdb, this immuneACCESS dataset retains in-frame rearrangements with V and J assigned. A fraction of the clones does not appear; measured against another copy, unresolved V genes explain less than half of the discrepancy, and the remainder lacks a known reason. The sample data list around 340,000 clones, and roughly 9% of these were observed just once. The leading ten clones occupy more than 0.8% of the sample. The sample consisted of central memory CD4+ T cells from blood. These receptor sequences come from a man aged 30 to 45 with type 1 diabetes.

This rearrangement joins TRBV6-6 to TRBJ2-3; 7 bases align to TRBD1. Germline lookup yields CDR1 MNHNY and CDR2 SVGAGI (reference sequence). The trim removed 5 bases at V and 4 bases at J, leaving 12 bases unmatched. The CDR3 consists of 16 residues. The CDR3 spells CASSVTRGNRADTQYF. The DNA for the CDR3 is TGTGCCAGCAGTGTAACCAGGGGGAACCGCGCAGATACGCAGTATTTT.

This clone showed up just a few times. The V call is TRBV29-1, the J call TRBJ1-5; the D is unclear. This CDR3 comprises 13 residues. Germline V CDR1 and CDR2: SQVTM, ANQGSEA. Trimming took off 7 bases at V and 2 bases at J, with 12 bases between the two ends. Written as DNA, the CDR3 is TGCAGCGCTCGGGCCGATGGCAATCAGCCCCAGCATTTT. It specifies CSARADGNQPQHF. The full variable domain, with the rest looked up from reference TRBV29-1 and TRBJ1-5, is SAVISQKPSRDICQRGTSLTIQCQVDSQVTMMFWYRQQPGQSLTLIATANQGSEATYESGFVIDKFPISRPNLTFSTLTVSNMSPEDSSIYLCSARADGNQPQHFGDGTRLSIL.

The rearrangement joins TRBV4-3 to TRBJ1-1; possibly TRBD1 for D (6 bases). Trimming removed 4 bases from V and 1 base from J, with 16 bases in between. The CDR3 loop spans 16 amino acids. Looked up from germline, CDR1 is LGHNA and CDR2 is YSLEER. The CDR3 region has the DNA TGCGCCAGCAGCCCCCAATGGGGCAGGGGGAACACTGAAGCTTTCTTT. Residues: CASSPQWGRGNTEAFF.

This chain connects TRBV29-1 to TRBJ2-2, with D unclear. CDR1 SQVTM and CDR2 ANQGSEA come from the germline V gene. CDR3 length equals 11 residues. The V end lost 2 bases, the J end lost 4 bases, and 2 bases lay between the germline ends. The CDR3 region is CSVESTGELFF. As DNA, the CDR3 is TGCAGCGTTGAAAGCACCGGGGAGCTGTTTTTT.

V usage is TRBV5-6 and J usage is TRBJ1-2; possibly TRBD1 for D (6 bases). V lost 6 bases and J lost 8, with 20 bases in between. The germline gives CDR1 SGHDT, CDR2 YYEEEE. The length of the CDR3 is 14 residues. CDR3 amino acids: CASTTFGGAYGYTF. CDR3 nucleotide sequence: TGTGCCAGCACCACCTTCGGGGGGGCCTACGGCTACACCTTC.

The CDR3: CASSVSDGYNEQFF. DNA of the CDR3: TGTGCCAGCAGTGTTAGCGACGGGTACAATGAGCAGTTCTTC. The chain employs TRBV2 and TRBJ2-1; maybe TRBD2 (5 bases). CDR3 length: 14 amino acids. Trimming removed 4 bases from V and 4 bases from J, with 11 bases in between. The germline V gene has CDR1 SNHLY and CDR2 FYNNEI.

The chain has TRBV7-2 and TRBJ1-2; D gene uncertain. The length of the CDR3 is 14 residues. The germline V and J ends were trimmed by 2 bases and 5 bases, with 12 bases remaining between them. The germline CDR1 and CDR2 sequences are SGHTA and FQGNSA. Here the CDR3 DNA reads TGTGCCAGCAGCTTACAACTGGCACTTTATGGCTACACCTTC. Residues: CASSLQLALYGYTF.

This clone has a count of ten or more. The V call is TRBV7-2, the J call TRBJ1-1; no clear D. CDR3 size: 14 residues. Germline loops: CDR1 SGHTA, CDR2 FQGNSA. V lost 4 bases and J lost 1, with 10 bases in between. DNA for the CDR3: TGTGCCAGCAGCTACCGTTCCGGGAACACTGAAGCTTTCTTT. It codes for CASSYRSGNTEAFF.

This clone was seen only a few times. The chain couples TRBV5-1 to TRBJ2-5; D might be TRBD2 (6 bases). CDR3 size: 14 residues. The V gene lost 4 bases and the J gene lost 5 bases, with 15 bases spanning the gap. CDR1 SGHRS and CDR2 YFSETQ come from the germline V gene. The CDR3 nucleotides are TGCGCCAGCAGCACGGGACTCTTAGTGGAGACCCAGTACTTC. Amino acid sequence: CASSTGLLVETQYF.

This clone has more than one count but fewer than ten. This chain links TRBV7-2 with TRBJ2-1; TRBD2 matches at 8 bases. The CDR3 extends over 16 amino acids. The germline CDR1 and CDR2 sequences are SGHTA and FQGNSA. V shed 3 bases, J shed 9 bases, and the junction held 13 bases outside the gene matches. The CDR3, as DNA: TGTGCCAGCAGCTTGTTGTGGGGTAGCGGGGTCCCTGAGCAGTTCTTC. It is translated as CASSLLWGSGVPEQFF.

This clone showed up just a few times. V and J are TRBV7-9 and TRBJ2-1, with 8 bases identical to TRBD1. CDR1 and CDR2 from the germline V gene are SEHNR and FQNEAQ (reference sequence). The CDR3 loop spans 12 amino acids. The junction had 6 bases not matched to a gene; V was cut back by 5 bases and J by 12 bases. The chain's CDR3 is CASSPGTGRQFF. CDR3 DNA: TGTGCCAGCAGCCCAGGGACAGGCAGGCAGTTCTTC.

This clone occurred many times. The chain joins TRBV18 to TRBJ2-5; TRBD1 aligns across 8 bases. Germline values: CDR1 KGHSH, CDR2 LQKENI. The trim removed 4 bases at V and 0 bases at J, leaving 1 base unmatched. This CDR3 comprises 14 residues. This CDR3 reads CASSLGQDQETQYF. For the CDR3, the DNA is TGTGCCAGCTCACTGGGACAGGACCAAGAGACCCAGTACTTC.

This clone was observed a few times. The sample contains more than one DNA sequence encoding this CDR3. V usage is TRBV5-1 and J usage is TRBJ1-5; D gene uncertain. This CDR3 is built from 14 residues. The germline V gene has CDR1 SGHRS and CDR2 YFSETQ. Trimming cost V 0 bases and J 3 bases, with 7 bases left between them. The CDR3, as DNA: TGCGCCAGCAGCTTGGAGGGTATCAATCAGCCCCAGCATTTT. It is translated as CASSLEGINQPQHF.

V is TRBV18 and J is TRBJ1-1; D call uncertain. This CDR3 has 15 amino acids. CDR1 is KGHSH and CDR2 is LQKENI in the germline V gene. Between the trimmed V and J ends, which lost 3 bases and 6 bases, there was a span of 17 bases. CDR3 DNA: TGTGCCAGCTCACCGCCTGCGTTTGGGCCCGCTGAAGCTTTCTTT. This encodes CASSPPAFGPAEAFF.